The present T cell receptor beta chain was sequenced within a study of T-cell memory formation after mild COVID-19. TCRdb analysed the 5' RACE reads with MiXCR anew, one entry per CDR3 protein. This sample has hundreds of thousands of distinct CDR3 sequences, with approximately 14% found just once. This clonotype was observed a handful of times. Sequencing was performed on PBMCs or a T cell subset sorted from them (not recorded which). The source of this sequence is a man aged 18-30 years who had mild COVID-19 (a few samples of this study predate the infection). Cell type and time point are not known.

The chain's CDR3 is CAWSEVGTQYF. The CDR3 nucleotides read TGTGCCTGGAGTGAGGTGGGGACCCAGTACTTC. The chain uses TRBV30 and TRBJ2-5; D unclear. Trimming shortened V by 1 base and J by 7 bases, and 7 bases separated the two germline ends. From germline, CDR1 is GTSNPN and CDR2 SVGIG (reference sequence). The CDR3 spans 11 residues.